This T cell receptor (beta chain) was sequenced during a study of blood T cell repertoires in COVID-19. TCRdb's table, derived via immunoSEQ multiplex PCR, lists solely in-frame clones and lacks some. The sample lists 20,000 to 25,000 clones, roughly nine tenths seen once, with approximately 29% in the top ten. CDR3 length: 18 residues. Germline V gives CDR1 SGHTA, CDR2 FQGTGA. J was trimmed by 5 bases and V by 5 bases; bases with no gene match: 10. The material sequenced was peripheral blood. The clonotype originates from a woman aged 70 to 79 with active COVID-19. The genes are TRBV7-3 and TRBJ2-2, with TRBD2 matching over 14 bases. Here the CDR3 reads CASSPDGTSGGLTGELFF. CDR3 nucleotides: TGTGCCAGCAGCCCAGACGGGACTAGCGGGGGATTGACCGGGGAGCTGTTTTTT.